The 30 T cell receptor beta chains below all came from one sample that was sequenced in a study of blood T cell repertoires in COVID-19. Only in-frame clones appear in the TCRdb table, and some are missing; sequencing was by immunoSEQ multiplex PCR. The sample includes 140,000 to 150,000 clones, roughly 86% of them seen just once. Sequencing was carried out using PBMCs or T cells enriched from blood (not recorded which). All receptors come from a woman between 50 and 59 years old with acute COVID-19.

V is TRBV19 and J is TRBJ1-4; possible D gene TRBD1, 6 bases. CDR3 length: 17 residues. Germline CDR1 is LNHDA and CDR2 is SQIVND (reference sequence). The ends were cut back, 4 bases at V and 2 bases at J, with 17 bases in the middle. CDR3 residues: CASSKRGRGRTNEKLFF. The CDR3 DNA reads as TGTGCCAGTAGTAAGAGGGGCAGGGGTCGGACTAATGAAAAACTGTTTTTT.

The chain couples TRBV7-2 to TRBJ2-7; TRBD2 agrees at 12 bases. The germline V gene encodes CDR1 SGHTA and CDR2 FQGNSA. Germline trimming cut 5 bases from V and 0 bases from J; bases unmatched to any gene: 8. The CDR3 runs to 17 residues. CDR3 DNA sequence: TGTGCCAGCAGCGAGGGACTAGCGGGCGAAATCTCCTACGAGCAGTACTTC. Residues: CASSEGLAGEISYEQYF. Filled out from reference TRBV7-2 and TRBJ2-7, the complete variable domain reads GAGVSQSPSNKVTEKGKDVELRCDPISGHTALYWYRQSLGQGLEFLIYFQGNSAPDKSGLPSDRFSAERTGGSVSTLTIQRTQQEDSAVYLCASSEGLAGEISYEQYFGPGTRLTVT.

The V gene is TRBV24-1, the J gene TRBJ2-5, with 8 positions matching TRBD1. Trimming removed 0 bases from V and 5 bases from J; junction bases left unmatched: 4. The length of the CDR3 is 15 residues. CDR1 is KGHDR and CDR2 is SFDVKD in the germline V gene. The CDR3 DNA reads TGTGCCACCAGTGATTTGATGGACAGGGACGAGACCCAGTACTTC. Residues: CATSDLMDRDETQYF.

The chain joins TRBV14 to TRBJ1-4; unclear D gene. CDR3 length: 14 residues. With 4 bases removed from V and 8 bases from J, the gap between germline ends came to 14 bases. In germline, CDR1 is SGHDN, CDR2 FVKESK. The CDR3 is CASSPDVEREKLFF. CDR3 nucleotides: TGTGCCAGCAGCCCCGACGTGGAGCGGGAAAAACTGTTTTTT.

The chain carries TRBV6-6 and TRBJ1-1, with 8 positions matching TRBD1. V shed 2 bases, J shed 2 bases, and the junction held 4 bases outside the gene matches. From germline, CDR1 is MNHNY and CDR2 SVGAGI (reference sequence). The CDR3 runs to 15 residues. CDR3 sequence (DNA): TGTGCCAGCAGTTACGGAGGGACAGGTAACACTGAAGCTTTCTTT. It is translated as CASSYGGTGNTEAFF.

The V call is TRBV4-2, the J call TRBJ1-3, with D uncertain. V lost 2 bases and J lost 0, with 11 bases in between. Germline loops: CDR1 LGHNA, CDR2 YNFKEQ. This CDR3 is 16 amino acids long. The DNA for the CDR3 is TGTGCCAGCAGCCAATCAAGTGGGAGCTCTGGAAACACCATATATTTT. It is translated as CASSQSSGSSGNTIYF.

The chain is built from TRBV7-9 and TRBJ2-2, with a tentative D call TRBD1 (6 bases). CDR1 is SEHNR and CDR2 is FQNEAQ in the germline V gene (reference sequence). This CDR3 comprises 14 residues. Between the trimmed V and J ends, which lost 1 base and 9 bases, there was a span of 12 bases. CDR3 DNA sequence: TGTGCCAGCAGCTTAGTGGGGGCGCCGAGGGAGCTGTTTTTT. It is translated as CASSLVGAPRELFF.

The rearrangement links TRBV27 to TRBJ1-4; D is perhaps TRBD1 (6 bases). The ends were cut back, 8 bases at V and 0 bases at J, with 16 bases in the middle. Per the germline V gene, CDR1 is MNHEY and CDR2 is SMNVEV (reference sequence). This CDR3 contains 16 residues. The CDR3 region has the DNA TGTGCCAGCTCGGGGGGGGGCCCCGCAACTAATGAAAAACTGTTTTTT. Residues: CASSGGGPATNEKLFF. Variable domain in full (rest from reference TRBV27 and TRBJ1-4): EAQVTQNPRYLITVTGKKLTVTCSQNMNHEYMSWYRQDPGLGLRQIYYSMNVEVTDKGDVPEGYKVSRKEKRNFPLILESPSPNQTSLYFCASSGGGPATNEKLFFGSGTQLSVL.

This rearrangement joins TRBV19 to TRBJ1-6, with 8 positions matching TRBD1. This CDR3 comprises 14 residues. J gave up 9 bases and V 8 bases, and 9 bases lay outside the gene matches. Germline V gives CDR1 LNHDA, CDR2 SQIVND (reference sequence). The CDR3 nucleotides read TGTGCCAGTTCCACGACAGGGGATATTTCACCCCTCCACTTT. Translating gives CASSTTGDISPLHF.

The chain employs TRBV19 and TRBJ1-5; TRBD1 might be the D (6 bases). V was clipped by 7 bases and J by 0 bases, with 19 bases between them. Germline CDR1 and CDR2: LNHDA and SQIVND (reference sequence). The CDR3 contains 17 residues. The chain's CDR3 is CASTHLGGEYSNQPQHF. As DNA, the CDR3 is TGTGCCAGTACCCACCTAGGGGGGGAATATAGCAATCAGCCCCAGCATTTT. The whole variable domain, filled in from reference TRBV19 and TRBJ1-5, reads DGGITQSPKYLFRKEGQNVTLSCEQNLNHDAMYWYRQDPGQGLRLIYYSQIVNDFQKGDIAEGYSVSREKKESFPLTVTSAQKNPTAFYLCASTHLGGEYSNQPQHFGDGTRLSIL.

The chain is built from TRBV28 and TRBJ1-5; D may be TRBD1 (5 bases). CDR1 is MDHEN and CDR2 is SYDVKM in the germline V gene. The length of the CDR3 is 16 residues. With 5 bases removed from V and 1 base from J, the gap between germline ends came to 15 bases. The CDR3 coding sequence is TGTGCCAGCAGTAGACACAGGTCGGCGAGCAATCAGCCCCAGCATTTT. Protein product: CASSRHRSASNQPQHF.

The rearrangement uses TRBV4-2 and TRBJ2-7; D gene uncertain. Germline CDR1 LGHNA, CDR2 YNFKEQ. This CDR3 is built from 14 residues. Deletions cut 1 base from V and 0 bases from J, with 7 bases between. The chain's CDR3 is CASSQVGLSYEQYF. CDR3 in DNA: TGTGCCAGCAGCCAAGTGGGCCTCTCCTACGAGCAGTACTTC.

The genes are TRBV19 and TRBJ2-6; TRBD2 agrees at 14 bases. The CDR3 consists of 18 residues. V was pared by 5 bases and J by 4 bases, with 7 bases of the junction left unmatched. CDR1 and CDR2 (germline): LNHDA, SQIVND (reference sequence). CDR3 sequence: CASSLRTSGRTGANVLTF. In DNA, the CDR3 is TGTGCCAGTAGTCTAAGGACTAGCGGGAGGACAGGGGCCAACGTCCTGACTTTC.

The CDR3 is CAWSGGQGNQPQHF. DNA of the CDR3: TGTGCCTGGAGTGGGGGACAGGGGAATCAGCCCCAGCATTTT. The chain carries TRBV30 and TRBJ1-5; the match to TRBD1 covers 10 bases. The CDR3 contains 14 residues. Germline V gives CDR1 GTSNPN, CDR2 SVGIG (reference sequence). J gave up 4 bases and V 1 base, and 1 base lay outside the gene matches.

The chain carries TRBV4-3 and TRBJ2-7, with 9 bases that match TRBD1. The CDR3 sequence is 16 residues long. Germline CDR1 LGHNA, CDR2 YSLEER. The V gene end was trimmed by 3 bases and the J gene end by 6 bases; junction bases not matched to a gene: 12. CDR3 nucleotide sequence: TGCGCCAGCAGCCATCAATTCCGGGACAGGGTGGGCGAGCAGTACTTC. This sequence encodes CASSHQFRDRVGEQYF.

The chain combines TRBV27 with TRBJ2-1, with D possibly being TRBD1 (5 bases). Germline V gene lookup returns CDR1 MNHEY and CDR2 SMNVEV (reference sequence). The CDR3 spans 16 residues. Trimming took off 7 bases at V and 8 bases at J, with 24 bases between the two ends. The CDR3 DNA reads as TGTGCCAGCACTGTTAGGTCTTTAGCAGGGTGGGATGAGCAGTTCTTC. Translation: CASTVRSLAGWDEQFF.

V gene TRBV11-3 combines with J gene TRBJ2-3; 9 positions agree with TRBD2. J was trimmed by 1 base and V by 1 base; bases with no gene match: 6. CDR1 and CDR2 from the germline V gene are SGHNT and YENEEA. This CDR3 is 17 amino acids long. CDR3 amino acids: CASSLGSSGMGTDTQYF. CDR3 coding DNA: TGTGCCAGCAGCTTAGGATCTAGCGGGATGGGCACAGATACGCAGTATTTT.

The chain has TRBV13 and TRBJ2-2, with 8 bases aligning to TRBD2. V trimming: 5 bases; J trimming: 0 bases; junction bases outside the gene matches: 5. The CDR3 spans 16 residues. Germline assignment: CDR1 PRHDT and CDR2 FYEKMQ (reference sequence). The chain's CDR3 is CASSPPGGTNTGELFF. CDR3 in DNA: TGTGCCAGCAGCCCGCCGGGAGGGACGAACACCGGGGAGCTGTTTTTT.

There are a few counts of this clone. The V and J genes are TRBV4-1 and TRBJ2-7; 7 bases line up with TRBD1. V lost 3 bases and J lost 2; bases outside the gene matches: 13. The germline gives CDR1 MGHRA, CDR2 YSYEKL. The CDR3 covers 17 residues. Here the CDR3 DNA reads TGCGCCAGCAGCCAGCCCCTGACAGGGTATACTCCCTACGAGCAGTACTTC. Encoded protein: CASSQPLTGYTPYEQYF.

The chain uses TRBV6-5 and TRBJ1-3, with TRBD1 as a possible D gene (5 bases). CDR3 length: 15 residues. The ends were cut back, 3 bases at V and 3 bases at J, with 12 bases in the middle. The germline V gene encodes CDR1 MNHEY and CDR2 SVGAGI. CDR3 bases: TGTGCCAGCAGTTATTCAGGGAGGGGTGGAAACACCATATATTTT. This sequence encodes CASSYSGRGGNTIYF.

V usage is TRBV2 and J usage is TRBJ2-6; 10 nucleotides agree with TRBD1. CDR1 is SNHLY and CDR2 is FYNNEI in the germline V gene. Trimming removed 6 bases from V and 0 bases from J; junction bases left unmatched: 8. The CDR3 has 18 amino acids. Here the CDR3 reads CASSPRGQGTSGANVLTF. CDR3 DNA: TGTGCCAGCAGCCCAAGGGGACAGGGGACCTCTGGGGCCAACGTCCTGACTTTC.

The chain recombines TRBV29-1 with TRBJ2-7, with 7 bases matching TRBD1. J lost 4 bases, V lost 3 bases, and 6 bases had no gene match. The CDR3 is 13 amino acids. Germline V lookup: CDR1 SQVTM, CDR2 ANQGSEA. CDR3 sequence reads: CSVEYRGAYEQYF. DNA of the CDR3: TGCAGCGTTGAGTACAGGGGAGCGTACGAGCAGTACTTC.

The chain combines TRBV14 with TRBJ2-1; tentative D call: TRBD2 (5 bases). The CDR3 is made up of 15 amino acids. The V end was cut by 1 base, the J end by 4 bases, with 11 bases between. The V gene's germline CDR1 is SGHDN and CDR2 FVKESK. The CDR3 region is CASSQGGAGYNEQFF. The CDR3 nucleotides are TGTGCCAGCAGCCAAGGGGGAGCCGGGTACAATGAGCAGTTCTTC. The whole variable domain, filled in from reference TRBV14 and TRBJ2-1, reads EAGVTQFPSHSVIEKGQTVTLRCDPISGHDNLYWYRRVMGKEIKFLLHFVKESKQDESGMPNNRFLAERTGGTYSTLKVQPAELEDSGVYFCASSQGGAGYNEQFFGPGTRLTVL.

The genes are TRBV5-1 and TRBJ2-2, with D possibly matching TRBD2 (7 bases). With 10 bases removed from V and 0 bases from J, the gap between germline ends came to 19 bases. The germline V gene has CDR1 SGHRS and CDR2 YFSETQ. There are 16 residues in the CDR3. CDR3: CASRGGGGPNTGELFF. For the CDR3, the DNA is TGCGCCTCCCGCGGGGGCGGGGGACCGAACACCGGGGAGCTGTTTTTT.

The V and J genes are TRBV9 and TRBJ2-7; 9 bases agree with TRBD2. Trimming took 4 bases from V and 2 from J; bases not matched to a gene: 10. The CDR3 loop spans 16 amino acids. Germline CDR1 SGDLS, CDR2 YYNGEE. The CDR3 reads CASSPKTSGIPYEQYF. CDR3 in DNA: TGTGCCAGCAGCCCTAAGACTAGCGGCATCCCCTACGAGCAGTACTTC.

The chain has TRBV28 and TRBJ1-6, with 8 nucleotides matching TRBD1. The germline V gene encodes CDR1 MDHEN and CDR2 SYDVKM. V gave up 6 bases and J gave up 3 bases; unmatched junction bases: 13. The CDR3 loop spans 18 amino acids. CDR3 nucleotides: TGTGCCAGCAGATCAGGGAGGGACAGGTCATACTATAATTCACCCCTCCACTTT. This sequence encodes CASRSGRDRSYYNSPLHF.

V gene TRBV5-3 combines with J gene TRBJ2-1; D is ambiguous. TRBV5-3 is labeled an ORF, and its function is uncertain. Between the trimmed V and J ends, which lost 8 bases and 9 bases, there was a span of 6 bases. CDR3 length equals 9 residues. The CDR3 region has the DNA TGTGCCAGCGATAGTGAGCAGTTCTTC. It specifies CASDSEQFF.

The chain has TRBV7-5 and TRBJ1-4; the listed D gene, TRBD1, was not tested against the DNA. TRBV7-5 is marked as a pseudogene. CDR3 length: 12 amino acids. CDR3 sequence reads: CARIQPREKLFF. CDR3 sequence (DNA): TGTGCCAGAATACAGCCTCGAGAAAAACTGTTTTTT.

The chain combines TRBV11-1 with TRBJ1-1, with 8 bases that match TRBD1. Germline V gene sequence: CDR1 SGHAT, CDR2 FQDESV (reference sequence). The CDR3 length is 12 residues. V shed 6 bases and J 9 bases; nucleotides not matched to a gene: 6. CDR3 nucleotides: TGTGCCAGCAGGCTCGGACAGGGAAAAGCTTTCTTT. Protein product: CASRLGQGKAFF.

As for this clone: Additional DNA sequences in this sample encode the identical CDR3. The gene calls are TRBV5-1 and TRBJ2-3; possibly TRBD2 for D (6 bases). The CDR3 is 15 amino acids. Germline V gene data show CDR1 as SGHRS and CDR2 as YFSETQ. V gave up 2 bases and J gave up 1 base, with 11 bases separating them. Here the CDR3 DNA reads TGCGCCAGCAGCTTAGGCGGGGAGGGCACAGATACGCAGTATTTT. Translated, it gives CASSLGGEGTDTQYF.